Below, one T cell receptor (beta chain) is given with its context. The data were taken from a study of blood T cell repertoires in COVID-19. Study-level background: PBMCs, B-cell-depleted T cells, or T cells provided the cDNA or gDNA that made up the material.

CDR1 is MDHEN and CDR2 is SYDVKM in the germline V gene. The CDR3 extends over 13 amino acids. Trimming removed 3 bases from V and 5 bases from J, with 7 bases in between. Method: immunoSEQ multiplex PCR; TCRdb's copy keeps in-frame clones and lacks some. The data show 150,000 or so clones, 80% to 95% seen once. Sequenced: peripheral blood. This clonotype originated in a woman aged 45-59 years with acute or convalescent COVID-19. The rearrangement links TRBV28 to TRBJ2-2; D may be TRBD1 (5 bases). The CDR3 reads CASSLGQTGELFF. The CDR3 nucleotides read TGTGCCAGCAGTTTGGGGCAGACCGGGGAGCTGTTTTTT. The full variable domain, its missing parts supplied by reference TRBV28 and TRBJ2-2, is DVKVTQSSRYLVKRTGEKVFLECVQDMDHENMFWYRQDPGLGLRLIYFSYDVKMKEKGDIPEGYSVSREKKERFSLILESASTNQTSMYLCASSLGQTGELFFGEGSRLTVL.